This T cell receptor beta chain was sequenced in a study of tissue T cells after allogeneic stem cell transplantation. On the study more broadly: Pathologist review favored tissue samples showing histologically apparent lymphocytes. Study-wide results and caveats: The patient cohort was small and clinically heterogeneous, with limited sampling depth.

This clone is medium-sized (0.01 to 0.1%) within its sample. Its cognate antigen is unknown. Other DNA sequences from this sample encode an identical CDR3 as well. Per germline, CDR1 MNHNY and CDR2 SVGAGI (reference sequence). The CDR3 has 12 residues. Trimming cost V 6 bases and J 5 bases, with 10 bases left between them. Repertoires were generated with immunoSEQ multiplex PCR, while TCRdb's copy carries only in-frame clones and drops some. Of just under 10,000 clones detected, roughly 60% appear once; the ten largest clones hold 9.6%. V usage is TRBV6-6 and J usage is TRBJ1-1; maybe TRBD1 (5 bases). The starting material was tissue from the jejunum, obtained at autopsy. The TCR originated in a woman aged 18 to 49 with breast cancer. The CDR3 coding sequence is TGTGCCAGCAGACCGGGGGGGACTGAAGCTTTCTTT. Residues: CASRPGGTEAFF.